This T cell receptor beta chain was identified during a study of blood T cells in healthy people across ages. At least 6 million PBMCs were isolated per sample. The germline CDR1 and CDR2 sequences are SGHTA and FQGNSA. V was pared by 1 base and J by 2 bases, with 2 bases of the junction left unmatched. The CDR3 length is 16 residues. The study's findings and limits: Long-lived donors carried more naive CD4+ cells and greater diversity than aged donors. Estimated diversity that came from one million T cells was considered an underestimate.

About this clonotype: Its antigen remains unidentified.

Together with a sample-barcoded 5' primer, a J-beta primer mix was included in a second PCR lasting roughly 6 to 12 cycles. TCRdb itself ran the 5' RACE reads through MiXCR, one entry per CDR3 protein. The sample yields roughly 830,000 distinct CDR3 sequences, 55% to 65% seen once. The V and J genes are TRBV7-2 and TRBJ2-1; 10 nucleotides line up with TRBD1. The sample taken for sequencing was blood. The TCR was taken from a man between 25 and 39 years old in good health. The DNA for the CDR3 is TGTGCCAGCAGCTTAGGGGGACAGGGGCCCTACAATGAGCAGTTCTTC. Translating gives CASSLGGQGPYNEQFF. Based on the CDR3 plus reference TRBV7-2 and TRBJ2-1, the full variable domain is GAGVSQSPSNKVTEKGKDVELRCDPISGHTALYWYRQSLGQGLEFLIYFQGNSAPDKSGLPSDRFSAERTGGSVSTLTIQRTQQEDSAVYLCASSLGGQGPYNEQFFGPGTRLTVL.